This T cell receptor beta chain came from a study of CD8 T cells in Susac syndrome (dated by TCRdb to about 2019). About the study as a whole: Whether CD8+ T cell activation and differentiation in Susac syndrome was antigen driven was tested using repertoire sequencing. The clonality of the CD8+ T cell repertoire was compared across some eleven healthy donors, roughly 14 Susac syndrome patients and around 15 multiple sclerosis patients.

Peripheral blood CD8+ and CD4+ T cells from healthy donors, Susac syndrome patients and multiple sclerosis patients were profiled by high-throughput TCR beta sequencing. The multiple sclerosis controls were treatment-naive patients who had stable or active relapsing-remitting disease and met the revised McDonald criteria. Bulk CD8+ and CD4+ T cells were purified by magnetic negative isolation, while CD8+ TEMRA cells were enriched using FACS. Blood was drawn into EDTA tubes, processed within 24 hours, and PBMCs were isolated by density gradient centrifugation. PBMCs intended for TCR sequencing were cryopreserved in liquid nitrogen and were subsequently thawed in a 37 degrees C water bath. Purity of sorted or isolated CD4+, CD8+ and CD8+ TEMRA cells was at least 90%. The CDR3, from cysteine to phenylalanine, totals 13 residues. Just CDR3 DNA is preserved here, 39 bases in frame from base 1. Deletion took 2 bases off V and 2 bases off J, with a span of 7 bases between the germline ends. CDR1 and CDR2 (ENHRY, SYGVKD) derive from the germline V gene.

RNA was extracted using the RNeasy kit, and 0.5 to 1 microgram was reverse transcribed with random hexamers. TCR beta CDR3 regions were amplified with the immunoSEQ multiplex PCR assay covering 54 Vbeta and 13 Jbeta segments. Bias from PCR amplification was corrected by using a synthetic template baseline for primer optimization and for computational correction. On the authors' methods: Reads were annotated to V, D and J genes per IMGT and analyzed with immunoSEQ Analyzer, keeping only productive sequences. Clonality was calculated as one minus the Shannon entropy normalized by log2 of the number of productive unique sequences. For each patient and control, public and private clones were evaluated among the 100 most prevalent clones. Clones were defined as Susac-specific if absent from the healthy and MS cohorts, from approximately 1,100 published viral clones and from other ImmuneACCESS disease sequences. TCRdb trimmed public reads at Q25 via fastp, called clones via MiXCR and kept in-frame beta chains. Every entry covers one CDR3 protein and lists the most common genes and DNA from its rows. These V and J calls originate from TCRdb's pipeline instead of the authors' own analysis. The sample records hundreds of thousands of distinct CDR3 sequences, 70% to 90% of which are singletons. The ten top clones hold around 0.18% of the sample.

On this clonotype itself: This clone's antigen is unknown. Per-nucleotide qualities are absent, and no much larger clonotype sits a single base away.

Overall study results and their limits: The number of individuals in the TCR sequencing and HLA analysis was recognized as being relatively small.

Sequenced material: CD8+ T cells from PBMCs. This clonotype was sampled from a human donor with multiple sclerosis. Here the chain combines TRBV10-3 and TRBJ2-7; the D gene is not confidently resolved. In nucleotide form, the sequence is TGTGCCATCAGTGAGGCTTCTACCTACGAGCAGTACTTC. Translated, this gives CAISEASTYEQYF.